Below, one TCR beta chain is given with its context. This specimen belongs to a study of cytomegalovirus exposure and HLA in healthy donors. The CDR3 runs to 15 residues. V dropped 5 bases and J dropped 5; count of bases not matched to a gene: 7. Germline CDR1 reads MDHEN; CDR2 reads SYDVKM. 13 Jbeta primers and 60 Vbeta primers were used for the PCR. Measured with immunoSEQ multiplex PCR; TCRdb has only the in-frame clones, and not every one. Of 80,000 or so clones in the sample, 62% were seen once. J is TRBJ2-7 and V is TRBV28; 12 bases are shared with TRBD1. The sequencing sample was made of PBMCs. The sequence derives from a male donor in good health and CMV-seropositive. The CDR3 reads CASSLSGTGGDEQYF. CDR3 in DNA: TGTGCCAGCAGTCTTTCCGGGACAGGGGGCGACGAGCAGTACTTC.